Listed here is a single T cell receptor (beta chain). The antigen is unknown. This entry comes from a study of long-term antiretroviral therapy in people with HIV. Whole-study context: When the earliest samples were collected, ART was typically delayed until CD4 counts fell.

The CDR3 extends over 14 amino acids. Trimming removed 7 bases at V and 0 bases at J, with 9 bases between. CDR1 LNHNV and CDR2 YYDKDF come from the germline V gene (reference sequence). Running of the v3.0 immunoSEQ assay took place at survey level. Sequencing was performed with immunoSEQ multiplex PCR; in TCRdb, only in-frame clones are kept and a portion is missing. This sample has some 34,000 clones, with 96% found just once. Study-wide results and limits: Blood dates from about 2004 to 2018, possibly under older ART regimens. An increase in diversity followed ART, yet levels stayed below transplant donor controls. Dominant in the repertoire at all time points were clones expanded before ART.

The TCR was taken from a man aged 25-45 years with HIV. This specimen consisted of unsorted PBMCs, obtained roughly 6.9 years after starting antiretroviral therapy. J is TRBJ2-2 and V is TRBV15, with D uncertain. CDR3 in DNA: TGTGCCACCACCGAGAGGTCGAACACCGGGGAGCTGTTTTTT. Its protein product is CATTERSNTGELFF.